The clone carrying this TCR beta chain was counted many times. The record originates from a study of T cells after yellow fever vaccination. Trimming removed 1 base at V and 2 bases at J, with 10 bases between. Germline CDR1 is LGHNA and CDR2 is YSLEER. This CDR3 has 15 amino acids. Making TCR cDNA involved 5'RACE template switching, which added UMIs and a universal primer site. MiXCR was run by TCRdb on the 5' RACE reads, yielding one entry per CDR3 protein. The sample has about 220,000 distinct CDR3 sequences, more than 3% seen once. The sequence was collected from a young man who received the YFV17D yellow fever vaccine. The sequenced sample was CD4+ T cells sorted from PBMCs, obtained 10 days after the yellow fever booster vaccination. The chain recombines TRBV4-3 with TRBJ2-3; the D is unclear. CDR3 in amino acids: CASSQVYSITDTQYF. Written as DNA, the CDR3 is TGCGCCAGCAGCCAAGTTTACTCCATCACAGATACGCAGTATTTT.